This TCR beta chain was retrieved from a study of blood T cell repertoires in COVID-19. Looking at the study overall: Both acute and convalescent COVID-19 samples were obtained from the United States, Italy and Spain. Sample material is recorded as cDNA or gDNA derived from T cells, B-cell-depleted T cells, or PBMCs.

V lost 7 bases to trimming and J lost 2 bases; unmatched junction nucleotides: 5. The CDR3 extends over 14 amino acids. From germline, CDR1 is LNHDA and CDR2 SQIVND (reference sequence). The count of this clone is one. Original analysis: Nucleated cell number was recorded as an estimate derived from reference gene primer amplification. Only in-frame clones appear in the TCRdb table, and some are missing; sequencing was by immunoSEQ multiplex PCR. V, J and clone size reflect that table, while D and trimming were determined from the DNA. The sample records approximately 96,000 clones, more than 70% being singletons.

The source of this sequence is an elderly woman with acute or convalescent COVID-19. The sequencing input was peripheral blood. This chain uses TRBV19 with TRBJ1-3; 7 positions agree with TRBD1. The CDR3 protein is CASTATGAGNTIYF. CDR3 DNA sequence: TGTGCCAGTACCGCTACAGGGGCTGGAAACACCATATATTTT.